A single sample is the source of the 31 T cell receptor beta chains below, sequenced in a study of early T cells in non-severe SARS-CoV-2 infection. TCRdb recomputed calls from the 5' RACE reads with MiXCR, one row per CDR3 protein. The sample includes roughly 40,000 distinct CDR3 sequences, 5.9% of them seen just once. The sequenced material came from whole blood. These TCRs come from an adult who was a healthcare worker with PCR-confirmed SARS-CoV-2 infection or an uninfected control (not recorded which).

This clonotype was found many times. CDR3 bases: TGTGCCAGCTCACCACCGGACAGGACTACGGTGGATGAGCAGTTCTTC. Residues: CASSPPDRTTVDEQFF. J is TRBJ2-1 and V is TRBV18; maybe TRBD1 (7 bases). The CDR3 extends over 16 amino acids. Deletions cut 0 bases from V and 8 bases from J, with 17 bases between. CDR1 is KGHSH and CDR2 is LQKENI in the germline V gene. The full variable domain, with the rest looked up from reference TRBV18 and TRBJ2-1, is NAGVMQNPRHLVRRRGQEARLRCSPMKGHSHVYWYRQLPEEGLKFMVYLQKENIIDESGMPKERFSAEFPKEGPSILRIQQVVRGDSAAYFCASSPPDRTTVDEQFFGPGTRLTVL.

This clonotype came up many times. The V gene is TRBV6-5, the J gene TRBJ2-3; 7 bases fit TRBD1. The CDR3 loop spans 15 amino acids. The V and J ends lost 2 bases and 4 bases, in that order; junction bases with no gene match: 6. The germline V gene has CDR1 MNHEY and CDR2 SVGAGI. The CDR3 region has the DNA TGTGCCAGCAGTTACGGGATGACAGGGTCAGATACGCAGTATTTT. Translated: CASSYGMTGSDTQYF.

At least ten counts were recorded for this clonotype. The chain joins TRBV18 to TRBJ2-3; 9 nucleotides line up with TRBD1. The CDR3 loop spans 14 amino acids. V shed 4 bases and J 4 bases; nucleotides not matched to a gene: 3. CDR1 is KGHSH and CDR2 is LQKENI in the germline V gene. The CDR3 sequence is CASSLTGGADTQYF. For the CDR3, the DNA is TGTGCCAGCTCACTAACAGGGGGCGCAGATACGCAGTATTTT.

This clonotype has a count of ten or more. This chain connects TRBV6-5 to TRBJ1-2; D ambiguous. Germline CDR1 and CDR2: MNHEY and SVGAGI. The ends were cut back, 2 bases at V and 0 bases at J, with 10 bases in the middle. The CDR3 is made up of 15 amino acids. CDR3 protein: CASSYGGWANYGYTF. DNA of the CDR3: TGTGCCAGCAGTTACGGCGGTTGGGCTAACTATGGCTACACCTTC.

At least ten counts were recorded for this clonotype. The V gene is TRBV19, the J gene TRBJ1-4; 8 bases map to TRBD1. The J segment lost 7 bases and the V segment lost 5 bases, leaving 12 bases of the junction unmatched. The CDR3 loop spans 16 amino acids. In germline, CDR1 is LNHDA, CDR2 SQIVND (reference sequence). The chain's CDR3 is CASSSGQGRRSEKLFF. The CDR3 region has the DNA TGTGCCAGTAGTTCCGGACAGGGAAGGAGGAGTGAAAAACTGTTTTTT.

CDR3 loop: CASSLVVSYGYTF. Here the CDR3 DNA reads TGTGCCAGCAGCTTAGTAGTCAGCTATGGCTACACCTTC. This chain connects TRBV7-9 to TRBJ1-2; D ambiguous. V lost 1 base and J 4 bases, leaving 7 bases between the germline ends. The CDR3 consists of 13 residues. CDR1 SEHNR and CDR2 FQNEAQ come from the germline V gene (reference sequence).

This clonotype was seen many times. The rearrangement links TRBV6-5 to TRBJ1-2; no clear D. Trimming shortened V by 2 bases and J by 2 bases, and 6 bases separated the two germline ends. Germline CDR1 reads MNHEY; CDR2 reads SVGAGI. This CDR3 spans 13 amino acids. Here the CDR3 reads CASSYASNYGYTF. CDR3 in DNA: TGTGCCAGCAGTTACGCCTCAAACTATGGCTACACCTTC.

This clonotype was observed many times. The V call is TRBV27, the J call TRBJ2-5; TRBD2 matches 8 bases. Losses at the gene ends were 4 bases for V and 4 bases for J; bases not matched to a gene: 5. Germline CDR1 and CDR2: MNHEY and SMNVEV (reference sequence). The CDR3 spans 14 residues. CDR3 in amino acids: CASSSLAGSETQYF. CDR3 nucleotides: TGTGCCAGCAGTTCATTAGCGGGATCAGAGACCCAGTACTTC.

In this sample, this clonotype turned up many times. The genes are TRBV6-2 or TRBV6-3 and TRBJ2-3; 7 nucleotides line up with TRBD2. The V and J ends lost 7 bases and 3 bases, in that order; junction bases with no gene match: 4. The CDR3 is made up of 13 amino acids. CDR1 and CDR2 from the germline V gene are MNHEY and SVGEGT. CDR3 protein: CASTTGGTDTQYF. As DNA, the CDR3 is TGTGCCAGCACGACCGGGGGGACAGATACGCAGTATTTT.

This clonotype was seen many times. The J gene is TRBJ2-5, the V gene TRBV29-1; a weak D match, TRBD1 (5 bases). Germline V CDR1 and CDR2: SQVTM, ANQGSEA. CDR3 size: 13 residues. The V end lost 4 bases, the J end lost 9 bases, and 18 bases lay between the germline ends. CDR3 coding DNA: TGCAGCGTTGCAAAGGGTTCCGGACACCCCCAGTACTTC. Protein sequence: CSVAKGSGHPQYF.

This clonotype was detected ten times or more. The rearrangement uses TRBV10-1 and TRBJ2-7; the match to TRBD2 covers 11 bases. This CDR3 spans 14 amino acids. CDR1 is WNHNN and CDR2 is SYGVQD in the germline V gene (reference sequence). V gave up 5 bases and J gave up 5 bases; unmatched junction bases: 5. CDR3 sequence (DNA): TGCGCCAGCAGTTTAGCGGGAGGGCCCAACGAGCAGTACTTC. Translation: CASSLAGGPNEQYF.

This clonotype showed up many times. For the CDR3, the DNA is TGTGCCAGCAGCCCACGCGGGACGGGCTACTACGAGCAGTACTTC. Translation gives CASSPRGTGYYEQYF. The chain combines TRBV7-6 with TRBJ2-7, with D perhaps matching TRBD2 (6 bases). The V gene lost 5 bases and the J gene lost 3 bases, with 17 bases spanning the gap. The CDR3 loop spans 15 amino acids. Germline CDR1 is SGHVS and CDR2 is FNYEAQ.

This clonotype was seen at least ten times. The chain uses TRBV4-1 and TRBJ2-7; D uncertain. This CDR3 region has 14 residues. V gave up 0 bases and J gave up 6 bases, with 12 bases separating them. Germline loops: CDR1 MGHRA, CDR2 YSYEKL. The CDR3 sequence is CASSQDLGWGEQYF. The CDR3 nucleotides read TGCGCCAGCAGCCAAGATTTGGGTTGGGGCGAGCAGTACTTC.

This clonotype has at least ten counts. The chain couples TRBV6-1 to TRBJ1-6; TRBD1 agrees at 10 bases. The CDR3 has 14 amino acids. After removal of 6 bases from V and 10 bases from J, the junction contained 6 bases not matched to a gene. In germline, CDR1 is MNHNS, CDR2 SASEGT. The CDR3 region is CASRTTGGESPLHF. As DNA, the CDR3 is TGTGCCAGCAGGACGACAGGGGGCGAATCACCCCTCCACTTT.

This clonotype was seen a handful of times. The chain uses TRBV6-6 and TRBJ1-2, with 12 bases lining up with TRBD1. Germline CDR1 reads MNHNY; CDR2 reads SVGAGI (reference sequence). CDR3 length: 18 amino acids. V was clipped by 0 bases and J by 9 bases; unmatched bases: 14. CDR3 amino acids: CASSYSLGTGGAERSYTF. As DNA, the CDR3 is TGTGCCAGCAGTTACTCTCTCGGGACAGGGGGCGCTGAGAGAAGCTACACCTTC.

This CDR3 is CASSHVTEAFF. For the CDR3, the DNA is TGTGCCAGCAGCCATGTCACTGAAGCTTTCTTT. The chain has TRBV14 and TRBJ1-1, with D unresolved. V was trimmed by 3 bases and J by 4 bases, leaving 3 bases between them. The CDR3 runs to 11 residues. Per germline, CDR1 SGHDN and CDR2 FVKESK.

The DNA for the CDR3 is TGCAGTGCTTATACAGAGGGGAGAGCACCCCTCCACTTT. Translated, it gives CSAYTEGRAPLHF. The gene calls are TRBV20-1 and TRBJ1-6; D might be TRBD1 (5 bases). Germline loops: CDR1 DFQATT, CDR2 SNEGSKA (reference sequence). The V gene lost 5 bases and the J gene lost 11 bases, with 16 bases spanning the gap. The CDR3 totals 13 residues.

The chain uses TRBV3-1 and TRBJ2-5; D gene ambiguous. CDR1 is LGHDT and CDR2 is YNNKEL in the germline V gene (reference sequence). The CDR3 runs to 12 residues. V lost 2 bases and J lost 5, with 6 bases in between. CDR3: CASSQHGETQYF. The CDR3 DNA sequence: TGTGCCAGCAGCCAACACGGGGAGACCCAGTACTTC.

This clonotype was recorded many times. The chain is built from TRBV6-5 and TRBJ1-1, with 11 bases lining up with TRBD1. The CDR3 totals 17 residues. CDR1 MNHEY and CDR2 SVGAGI come from the germline V gene. Trimming removed 2 bases from V and 4 bases from J; junction bases left unmatched: 9. This CDR3 is CASSYRGTGGRGTEAFF. The CDR3, as DNA: TGTGCCAGCAGTTACCGGGGGACAGGGGGTAGGGGCACTGAAGCTTTCTTT.

There are many counts of this clonotype. V gene TRBV7-3 combines with J gene TRBJ2-2; D ambiguous. Germline values: CDR1 SGHTA, CDR2 FQGTGA. V lost 2 bases and J 2 bases, leaving 6 bases between the germline ends. This CDR3 comprises 14 residues. For the CDR3, the DNA is TGTGCCAGCAGCTTACTGGCCAACACCGGGGAGCTGTTTTTT. It is translated as CASSLLANTGELFF.

This clonotype was detected many times. The genes are TRBV10-2 and TRBJ2-7; unclear D gene. Germline V gene sequence: CDR1 WSHSY, CDR2 SAAADI. CDR3 length equals 16 residues. Trimming removed 0 bases at V and 5 bases at J, with 17 bases between. Here the CDR3 DNA reads TGCGCCAGCAGTGAGTCGGCTGGATTCAAGGTCGACGAGCAGTACTTC. Translation: CASSESAGFKVDEQYF.

This clonotype was counted only a few times. This chain links TRBV11-2 with TRBJ2-7; D call uncertain. V dropped 0 bases and J dropped 6 bases, with 6 bases sitting between them. Looked up from germline, CDR1 is SGHAT and CDR2 is FQNNGV. The CDR3 covers 12 residues. The CDR3 nucleotides are TGTGCCAGCAGCTTAGATTTGGGCGAGCAGTACTTC. Residues: CASSLDLGEQYF.

This clonotype rates as medium-sized (0.01 to 0.1%). The gene calls are TRBV12-3 or TRBV12-4 and TRBJ2-7, with a tentative D call TRBD2 (7 bases). The CDR3 sequence is 15 residues long. V lost 5 bases and J 4 bases, leaving 18 bases between the germline ends. The CDR3 bases are TGTGCCAGCAGTGGGGGAGGGGGGAGCCATTACGAGCAGTACTTC. It codes for CASSGGGGSHYEQYF.

A note on this clonotype: Just one base apart from a much larger clone, this may be a read error. J is TRBJ2-7 and V is TRBV13, with D unclear. The CDR3 sequence is 13 residues long. In germline, CDR1 is PRHDT, CDR2 FYEKMQ (reference sequence). The CDR3 here is CASSLGPNYGQYF. The CDR3 DNA reads as TGTGCCAGCAGCTTAGGCCCGAACTACGGGCAGTACTTC.

This clonotype was recorded many times. V is TRBV5-1 and J is TRBJ1-6, with D unresolved. This CDR3 has 16 amino acids. Deletions cut 0 bases from V and 0 bases from J, with 7 bases between. Germline assignment: CDR1 SGHRS and CDR2 YFSETQ. The CDR3 bases are TGCGCCAGCAGCTTGGGCGGGAGCTCCTATAATTCACCCCTCCACTTT. It specifies CASSLGGSSYNSPLHF.

This clonotype was counted at least ten times. The rearrangement links TRBV20-1 to TRBJ2-3, with 10 bases identical to TRBD2. This CDR3 spans 16 amino acids. Germline-derived CDR1 and CDR2 are DFQATT and SNEGSKA (reference sequence). With V trimmed by 5 bases and J by 3 bases, 11 bases remained unmatched. The chain's CDR3 is CSAPGTSEEITDTQYF. The CDR3 region has the DNA TGCAGTGCTCCCGGGACTAGCGAGGAGATAACAGATACGCAGTATTTT.

This clonotype was seen many times. This chain joins TRBV7-9 and TRBJ2-1; D is unclear. V lost 2 bases and J lost 4, with 9 bases in between. This CDR3 spans 14 amino acids. Germline V gene data show CDR1 as SEHNR and CDR2 as FQNEAQ (reference sequence). CDR3 sequence (DNA): TGTGCCAGCAGCTTATCTTTCCAGTACAATGAGCAGTTCTTC. Translated, it gives CASSLSFQYNEQFF.

At least ten counts were recorded for this clonotype. The chain has TRBV18 and TRBJ2-2; D gene uncertain. With 2 bases removed from V and 7 bases from J, the gap between germline ends came to 17 bases. Germline V lookup: CDR1 KGHSH, CDR2 LQKENI. The CDR3 covers 16 residues. CDR3 residues: CASSPSGEVLFGELFF. DNA for the CDR3: TGTGCCAGCTCACCATCGGGCGAGGTCCTCTTCGGGGAGCTGTTTTTT. The full variable domain, in which reference TRBV18 and TRBJ2-2 provide the parts outside the CDR3, is NAGVMQNPRHLVRRRGQEARLRCSPMKGHSHVYWYRQLPEEGLKFMVYLQKENIIDESGMPKERFSAEFPKEGPSILRIQQVVRGDSAAYFCASSPSGEVLFGELFFGEGSRLTVL.

This clonotype was picked up many times. The chain joins TRBV20-1 to TRBJ2-1, with 8 nucleotides matching TRBD2. The CDR3 is made up of 14 amino acids. Germline CDR1 is DFQATT and CDR2 is SNEGSKA (reference sequence). V gave up 0 bases and J gave up 6 bases; unmatched junction bases: 4. As DNA, the CDR3 is TGCAGTGCTAGAGACCCAGCGGGAGTCAATGAGCAGTTCTTC. It encodes CSARDPAGVNEQFF.

This clonotype was detected many times. The CDR3 loop is CASSSTDRGETQYF. CDR3 sequence (DNA): TGTGCCAGCAGCTCCACAGACAGGGGAGAGACCCAGTACTTC. The chain has TRBV7-3 and TRBJ2-5, with 8 bases identical to TRBD1. Germline V gene sequence: CDR1 SGHTA, CDR2 FQGTGA. After removal of 4 bases from V and 4 bases from J, the junction contained 5 bases not matched to a gene. The CDR3 length is 14 residues.

The sample holds many counts of this clonotype. The chain has TRBV27 and TRBJ2-7, with D possibly matching TRBD1 (5 bases). The germline gives CDR1 MNHEY, CDR2 SMNVEV (reference sequence). The V end was cut by 4 bases, the J end by 4 bases, with 17 bases between. The CDR3 is made up of 15 amino acids. In DNA, the CDR3 is TGTGCCAGCAGTTCTACTCAGGGCTCGTGGTACGAGCAGTACTTC. This translates into CASSSTQGSWYEQYF.